Listed below are T cell receptor beta chains from one sample, sequenced in a study of TIL therapy for anti-PD-1-resistant metastatic lung cancer. Profiled with immunoSEQ multiplex PCR; TCRdb holds only in-frame clones, not every one. This sample has about 50,000 clones, with about 86% found just once. The input for sequencing was blood, taken at baseline. The receptor source for this set is a person aged 25-85 years with non-small cell lung cancer. Both conserved end residues are part of each CDR3. A D gene is named only where the DNA matches it firmly. Part of the rows lack a size; the others show once, few, many or a class for expanded clones.

d_gene	v_gene	abundance	j_gene	CDR3aa	CDR3nt
TRBD1	TRBV30	.	TRBJ2-2	CAWSHNRDRVTGELFF	TGTGCCTGGAGTCATAATAGGGACAGAGTTACCGGGGAGCTGTTTTTT
TRBD2	TRBV6-4	.	TRBJ2-1	CASSADGGGEQFF	TGTGCCAGCAGTGCGGACGGGGGGGGTGAGCAGTTCTTC
.	TRBV11-2	.	TRBJ2-1	CASSLGHTNEQFF	TGTGCCAGCAGCTTAGGACACACCAATGAGCAGTTCTTC
TRBD1	TRBV5-4	.	TRBJ1-4	CASSSTGKTNEKLFF	TGTGCCAGCAGCTCGACAGGGAAGACTAATGAAAAACTGTTTTTT
.	TRBV30	once	TRBJ2-7	CAWRPDGPYEQYF	TGTGCCTGGAGACCCGACGGGCCCTACGAGCAGTACTTC
.	TRBV27	.	TRBJ2-2	CASSSPRVFTGELFF	TGTGCCAGCAGTTCCCCAAGGGTTTTCACCGGGGAGCTGTTTTTT
TRBD2	TRBV4-3	.	TRBJ2-1	CASSQILAGGPGEQFF	TGCGCCAGCAGCCAGATACTAGCGGGAGGGCCAGGCGAGCAGTTCTTC
TRBD2	TRBV18	.	TRBJ2-1	CASSPPGLAGGNYNEQFF	TGTGCCAGCTCACCACCGGGACTAGCGGGAGGAAATTACAATGAGCAGTTCTTC
.	TRBV7-2	once	TRBJ2-6	CASSFLSGKDGANVLTF	TGTGCCAGCAGCTTCCTGTCGGGGAAGGACGGGGCCAACGTCCTGACTTTC
.	TRBV29-1	.	TRBJ2-5	CSVGTGKETQYF	TGCAGCGTTGGTACAGGGAAGGAGACCCAGTACTTC
.	TRBV27	.	TRBJ1-1	CASSLWVKDSQNTEAFF	TGTGCCAGCAGTTTATGGGTCAAAGACAGCCAGAACACTGAAGCTTTCTTT
.	TRBV13	.	TRBJ2-2	CASSLEGHLAGELFF	TGTGCCAGCAGCTTAGAGGGGCACTTGGCCGGGGAGCTGTTTTTT
TRBD1	TRBV11-2	.	TRBJ2-3	CASSLGQGSDTQYF	TGTGCCAGCAGCTTGGGACAGGGTTCTGATACGCAGTATTTT
.	TRBV20-1	few	TRBJ2-7	CSASRLGDDRYEQYF	TGCAGTGCTAGTAGACTAGGGGACGACCGGTACGAGCAGTACTTC
TRBD1	TRBV7-8	.	TRBJ1-3	CASSVETGSSGNTIYF	TGTGCCAGCAGCGTAGAGACAGGGAGCTCTGGAAACACCATATATTTT
.	TRBV14	once	TRBJ2-3	CASSQGQPLLGDTQYF	TGTGCCAGCAGCCAAGGACAGCCCCTCCTAGGAGATACGCAGTATTTT
.	TRBV11-2	once	TRBJ2-7	CASSLTDSYEQYF	TGTGCCAGCAGCTTGACGGACTCCTACGAGCAGTACTTC
.	TRBV7-8	.	TRBJ1-2	CASSLGTNLLYGYTF	TGTGCCAGCAGCTTAGGAACTAACCTGTTATATGGCTACACCTTC
TRBD1	TRBV6-5	.	TRBJ1-6	CASSFRGNNSPLHF	TGTGCCAGCAGTTTCAGGGGGAATAATTCACCCCTCCACTTT
.	TRBV6-2/TRBV6-3	.	TRBJ1-1	CASSGGNTEAFF	TGTGCCAGCAGTGGTGGGAACACTGAAGCTTTCTTT